The 25 T cell receptor beta chains presented below share a single source sample, sequenced in a study of blood T cell repertoires in COVID-19. Only in-frame clones appear in the TCRdb table, and some are missing; sequencing was by immunoSEQ multiplex PCR. Seen here are 100,000 to 150,000 clones, around 86% observed once, and the top ten hold approximately 10%. The sequencing input was peripheral blood. The receptor source for this set is a woman aged 70-85 years with COVID-19, enrolled during active disease.

The V gene is TRBV28, the J gene TRBJ1-2; a possible D gene is TRBD1 (6 bases). Between the trimmed V and J ends, which lost 5 bases and 6 bases, there was a span of 13 bases. The CDR3 sequence is 13 residues long. Germline lookup yields CDR1 MDHEN and CDR2 SYDVKM. Here the CDR3 reads CASSRSGVDGYTF. For the CDR3, the DNA is TGTGCCAGCAGTCGTTCAGGGGTCGATGGCTACACCTTC.

The chain uses TRBV29-1 and TRBJ1-2; 12 bases agree with TRBD1. Trimming removed 7 bases from V and 4 bases from J; junction bases left unmatched: 4. This CDR3 spans 13 amino acids. Per the germline V gene, CDR1 is SQVTM and CDR2 is ANQGSEA. In nucleotides, the CDR3 is TGCAGCGCCGGGACAGGGGGCGGCTATGGCTACACCTTC. This encodes CSAGTGGGYGYTF.

This clone was seen just once. This chain uses TRBV4-1 with TRBJ2-2; weak D call: TRBD1 (6 bases). The V gene lost 2 bases and the J gene lost 4 bases, with 8 bases spanning the gap. The CDR3 contains 14 residues. Germline CDR1 reads MGHRA; CDR2 reads YSYEKL. The CDR3 protein is CASSQNRATGELFF. Written as DNA, the CDR3 is TGCGCCAGCAGCCAAAACAGGGCCACCGGGGAGCTGTTTTTT.

This chain connects TRBV18 to TRBJ2-3; 9 nucleotides align to TRBD1. The CDR3 length is 15 residues. Germline V gene data show CDR1 as KGHSH and CDR2 as LQKENI. J was trimmed by 1 base and V by 3 bases; bases with no gene match: 2. CDR3 DNA sequence: TGTGCCAGCTCACCCCGGACAGGGGGCACAGATACGCAGTATTTT. It yields the protein CASSPRTGGTDTQYF. The entire variable domain, with the rest obtained from reference TRBV18 and TRBJ2-3, is as follows: NAGVMQNPRHLVRRRGQEARLRCSPMKGHSHVYWYRQLPEEGLKFMVYLQKENIIDESGMPKERFSAEFPKEGPSILRIQQVVRGDSAAYFCASSPRTGGTDTQYFGPGTRLTVL.

The CDR3 DNA reads TGTGCCAGCAGCCAGGCGGACAGGGGGTCGAGCTACACCTTC. This translates into CASSQADRGSSYTF. The chain recombines TRBV3-1 (or the pseudogene TRBV3-2) with TRBJ1-2, with 10 bases lining up with TRBD1. The J segment lost 9 bases and the V segment lost 3 bases, leaving 7 bases of the junction unmatched. Germline V gene sequence: CDR1 LGHDT, CDR2 YNNKEL (reference sequence). The CDR3 length is 14 residues.

The gene calls are TRBV27 and TRBJ2-3; 7 bases match TRBD1. Losses at the gene ends were 6 bases for V and 2 bases for J; bases not matched to a gene: 5. Germline CDR1 reads MNHEY; CDR2 reads SMNVEV (reference sequence). The CDR3 contains 14 residues. The CDR3 DNA reads TGTGCCAGCAGAGCCGGACAGGACACAGATACGCAGTATTTT. This translates into CASRAGQDTDTQYF.

The V call is TRBV3-1 (or the pseudogene TRBV3-2), the J call TRBJ2-2; 8 nucleotides agree with TRBD1. V dropped 5 bases and J dropped 6; count of bases not matched to a gene: 8. Germline loops: CDR1 LGHDT, CDR2 YNNKEL (reference sequence). The CDR3 runs 15 residues. The CDR3 reads CASSIPTGVAGELFF. The CDR3 coding sequence is TGTGCCAGCAGCATACCGACAGGGGTGGCCGGGGAGCTGTTTTTT.

The chain uses TRBV19 and TRBJ1-6; TRBD1 might be the D (5 bases). Germline loops: CDR1 LNHDA, CDR2 SQIVND (reference sequence). The CDR3 contains 13 residues. The V gene lost 5 bases and the J gene lost 9 bases, with 11 bases spanning the gap. The CDR3 coding sequence is TGTGCCAGTAGTCGAGGGGAGGTTTCACCCCTCCACTTT. It encodes CASSRGEVSPLHF.

The chain combines TRBV4-1 with TRBJ1-2, with D maybe TRBD1 (6 bases). Between the trimmed V and J ends, which lost 0 bases and 3 bases, there was a span of 26 bases. The germline V gene has CDR1 MGHRA and CDR2 YSYEKL. This CDR3 is built from 20 residues. This CDR3 is CASSQEPPSTQGLTYYGYTF. DNA for the CDR3: TGCGCCAGCAGCCAAGAACCGCCGTCGACACAGGGTCTGACTTACTATGGCTACACCTTC.

This clone was counted a single time. V gene TRBV29-1 combines with J gene TRBJ2-7; 7 nucleotides match TRBD1. The V segment lost 4 bases and the J segment 2 bases; nucleotides outside the gene matches: 2. The CDR3 runs to 12 residues. CDR1 is SQVTM, CDR2 ANQGSEA, per germline. The CDR3 DNA reads as TGCAGCGTTGTTGGGACAGCCTACGAGCAGTACTTC. Its translation: CSVVGTAYEQYF.

The count of this clone is one. The chain recombines TRBV5-1 with TRBJ1-2, with 7 nucleotides matching TRBD1. This CDR3 has 15 amino acids. Per the germline V gene, CDR1 is SGHRS and CDR2 is YFSETQ. The V gene end was trimmed by 0 bases and the J gene end by 7 bases; junction bases not matched to a gene: 9. CDR3 sequence (DNA): TGCGCCAGCAGCTTGGGAACAGGGGAAGGTGCTGGCTACACCTTC. It is translated as CASSLGTGEGAGYTF. The complete variable domain, with remaining parts taken from reference TRBV5-1 and TRBJ1-2, reads KAGVTQTPRYLIKTRGQQVTLSCSPISGHRSVSWYQQTPGQGLQFLFEYFSETQRNKGNFPGRFSGRQFSNSRSEMNVSTLELGDSALYLCASSLGTGEGAGYTFGSGTRLTVV.

This chain uses TRBV10-1 with TRBJ2-7; 8 nucleotides align to TRBD1. Per the germline V gene, CDR1 is WNHNN and CDR2 is SYGVQD (reference sequence). The CDR3 covers 13 residues. Trimming removed 10 bases from V and 4 bases from J; junction bases left unmatched: 9. The CDR3 region has the DNA TGCGCCATCCCCCCAGGGGGCGCGTACGAGCAGTACTTC. Its translation: CAIPPGGAYEQYF.

The chain uses TRBV6-6 and TRBJ1-5; 10 positions match TRBD1. This CDR3 is built from 16 residues. Germline V gene data show CDR1 as MNHNY and CDR2 as SVGAGI (reference sequence). Germline trimming cut 8 bases from V and 4 bases from J; bases unmatched to any gene: 11. CDR3 loop: CASSMAGTGANQPQHF. CDR3 bases: TGTGCCAGCTCCATGGCCGGGACAGGGGCAAATCAGCCCCAGCATTTT.

The chain combines TRBV12-3 or TRBV12-4 with TRBJ2-4; D not certain. Trimming cost V 6 bases and J 6 bases, with 12 bases left between them. The CDR3 loop spans 13 amino acids. The CDR3 nucleotides read TGTGCCAGCAGCCACAGATTATTAAACATTCAGTACTTC. Translating it yields CASSHRLLNIQYF.

The chain recombines TRBV2 with TRBJ2-7; 10 positions match TRBD2. Looked up from germline, CDR1 is SNHLY and CDR2 is FYNNEI. Germline trimming cut 4 bases from V and 7 bases from J; bases unmatched to any gene: 10. This CDR3 has 15 residues. The CDR3 here is CASSAYSGGPSEQYF. DNA for the CDR3: TGTGCCAGCAGTGCTTATAGCGGGGGGCCCTCAGAGCAGTACTTC.

This clone showed up just a few times. The V and J genes are TRBV7-2 and TRBJ2-1; TRBD2 matches 15 bases. CDR3 length equals 15 residues. V lost 4 bases, J lost 8 bases, and 3 bases stayed unmatched. Germline V gene sequence: CDR1 SGHTA, CDR2 FQGNSA. The CDR3 nucleotides are TGTGCCAGCAGCTACGGGACTAGCGGGGGGTATGAGCAGTTCTTC. This codes for CASSYGTSGGYEQFF.

The genes are TRBV27 and TRBJ1-2; the D is unclear. CDR3 length: 15 residues. The V and J ends lost 2 bases and 1 base respectively, with 11 bases between them. Germline assignment: CDR1 MNHEY and CDR2 SMNVEV (reference sequence). In nucleotides, the CDR3 is TGTGCCAGCAGTTTAGTTGGCCACAGTAACTATGGCTACACCTTC. Its protein is CASSLVGHSNYGYTF.

This clone has a handful of counts. The rearrangement joins TRBV6-5 to TRBJ1-4; the D gene is possibly TRBD1 (6 bases). V lost 7 bases and J lost 10, with 19 bases in between. This CDR3 comprises 14 residues. Germline V lookup: CDR1 MNHEY, CDR2 SVGAGI. CDR3 protein: CASTVDSLYGKLFF. As DNA, the CDR3 is TGTGCCAGCACCGTGGACAGCCTCTATGGAAAACTGTTTTTT.

This chain joins TRBV7-3 and TRBJ2-7; the D gene is possibly TRBD1 (5 bases). CDR3 length equals 13 residues. Germline CDR1 SGHTA, CDR2 FQGTGA. The V gene lost 2 bases and the J gene lost 6 bases, with 11 bases spanning the gap. CDR3 protein: CASSLRVQGEQYF. The DNA of the CDR3 is TGTGCCAGCAGCTTACGGGTTCAGGGCGAGCAGTACTTC.

This sequence joins TRBV14 and TRBJ2-2, with D possibly TRBD1 on 6 matching bases. From germline, CDR1 is SGHDN and CDR2 FVKESK. Trimming shortened V by 4 bases and J by 2 bases, and 20 bases separated the two germline ends. The CDR3 length is 18 residues. CDR3 bases: TGTGCCAGCAGCCTCACCAGGACAAAACAGGGAAACACCGGGGAGCTGTTTTTT. Protein product: CASSLTRTKQGNTGELFF.

This clone has just one count. The chain carries TRBV19 and TRBJ2-4, with 9 bases identical to TRBD1. Germline V gives CDR1 LNHDA, CDR2 SQIVND (reference sequence). There are 16 residues in the CDR3. J gave up 9 bases and V 5 bases, and 14 bases lay outside the gene matches. DNA of the CDR3: TGTGCCAGTAGTCCGCGGGACAGGGAAATTGACGGCATTCAGTACTTC. It specifies CASSPRDREIDGIQYF.

V usage is TRBV29-1 and J usage is TRBJ1-5; D unclear. Per germline, CDR1 SQVTM and CDR2 ANQGSEA. This CDR3 spans 14 amino acids. The germline V and J ends were trimmed by 8 bases and 5 bases, with 19 bases remaining between them. The CDR3: CSTEGRPRHQPQHF. CDR3 in DNA: TGCAGCACCGAGGGCCGGCCCAGGCATCAGCCCCAGCATTTT.

This chain joins TRBV2 and TRBJ1-4, with D perhaps matching TRBD1 (6 bases). The germline CDR1 and CDR2 sequences are SNHLY and FYNNEI. The ends were cut back, 7 bases at V and 2 bases at J, with 11 bases in the middle. CDR3 size: 14 residues. The CDR3 DNA is TGTGCCAGCACCTTTGGGGGCACTAATGAAAAACTGTTTTTT. Amino acid sequence: CASTFGGTNEKLFF.

The rearrangement joins TRBV3-1 (or the pseudogene TRBV3-2) to TRBJ2-6, with 13 bases aligning to TRBD2. After removal of 4 bases from V and 4 bases from J, the junction contained 4 bases not matched to a gene. Germline values: CDR1 LGHDT, CDR2 YNNKEL (reference sequence). This CDR3 spans 17 amino acids. The CDR3 loop reads CASSRGLAGAGANVLTF. CDR3 DNA: TGTGCCAGCAGCCGAGGACTAGCGGGGGCGGGGGCCAACGTCCTGACTTTC.

V usage is TRBV7-8 and J usage is TRBJ2-2, with D tentatively TRBD1 (8 bases). The CDR3 is made up of 14 amino acids. Looked up from germline, CDR1 is SGHVS and CDR2 is FQNEAQ. V was cut by 9 bases and J by 7 bases, with 18 bases left in between. CDR3 coding DNA: TGTGCCAGTTCGGACAGGGAGGGGGACGGGGAGCTGTTTTTT. As protein: CASSDREGDGELFF.